The rows below give T cell receptor beta chains drawn from one sample of a study of post-analysis software for immune sequencing data. TCRdb independently ran MiXCR on the PCR reads; one entry per CDR3 protein. This repertoire shows roughly 180,000 distinct CDR3 sequences, around 28% found once; its top ten account for approximately 1.5%. Material for sequencing was blood. The source of these receptors is a girl aged 5 to 17 with multiple sclerosis. The CDR3 runs from the conserved cysteine through the conserved F or W. Each record gives: V gene, clone size, D gene, J gene, CDR3 DNA, CDR3 protein. The D gene is left open where the match is weak. Some rows have no size entry. The others give once, few or many, or a class for an expanded clone.

TRBV27,many,TRBD2,TRBJ2-7,TGTGCCAGCAGTCCCTTGGGCGGGGGTTACGAGCAGTACTTC,CASSPLGGGYEQYF
TRBV4-3,.,.,TRBJ2-3,TGCGCCAGCAGCCAAGTCGCCGGGACTTGGCAGTATTTT,CASSQVAGTWQYF
TRBV9,.,.,TRBJ2-7,TGTGCCAGCAGCGTAGGGCCCTACAATGAGCAGTACTTC,CASSVGPYNEQYF
TRBV29-1,many,.,TRBJ2-3,TGCAGCGTTGAAGGCGGAATAGCAGATACGCAGTATTTT,CSVEGGIADTQYF
TRBV27,.,TRBD2,TRBJ2-3,TGTGCCAGCAGTAGGATCAGCGGGAACACAGATACGCAGTATTTT,CASSRISGNTDTQYF
TRBV5-1,few,TRBD1,TRBJ1-2,TGCGCCAGCACCGACAGGGGCTTGGGTGGCTACACCTTC,CASTDRGLGGYTF
TRBV5-1,once,TRBD2,TRBJ2-7,TGCGCCAGCAGCCCCGGACTAGTCGGACCTACTTACGAGCAGTACTTC,CASSPGLVGPTYEQYF
TRBV5-1,few,.,TRBJ2-7,TGCGCCAGCAGCCCGGTGGGGATAAGGTACGAGCAGTACTTC,CASSPVGIRYEQYF
TRBV20-1,.,.,TRBJ2-1,TGCAGTGCTAGAGTCCCGGGAGAGTCCTACAATGAGCAGTTCTTC,CSARVPGESYNEQFF
TRBV28,few,.,TRBJ1-5,TGTGCCAGCAGTTCGACCTCCTCTCTCCAGCATTTT,CASSSTSSLQHF
TRBV20-1,few,.,TRBJ2-6,TGCAGTGCCGCCCTCTCTGGGGCCAACGTCCTGACTTTC,CSAALSGANVLTF
TRBV19,.,TRBD2,TRBJ2-5,TGTGCCAGTAGTATAAGGCTAGCGGTGTACCAAGAGACCCAGTACTTC,CASSIRLAVYQETQYF
TRBV10-3,few,TRBD2,TRBJ2-5,TGTGCCATAACTACTAGCGGGAGTTTGGATGAGCAGTACTTC,CAITTSGSLDEQYF
TRBV7-9,.,TRBD2,TRBJ2-2,TGTGCCAGCAGCCGACTAGCGGGAGAGACCACCGGGGAGCTGTTTTTT,CASSRLAGETTGELFF
TRBV15,.,TRBD2,TRBJ2-3,TGTGCCACCGGCAGTCTAGCGGGAGGGCCAGATACGCAGTATTTT,CATGSLAGGPDTQYF
TRBV11-2,.,.,TRBJ1-1,TGTGCCAGCAGCTCCAGGGGACGAACTGAAGCTTTCTTT,CASSSRGRTEAFF
TRBV30,.,.,TRBJ2-3,TGTGCCTGGAGTGCGTTTACTAGCACAGATACGCAGTATTTT,CAWSAFTSTDTQYF